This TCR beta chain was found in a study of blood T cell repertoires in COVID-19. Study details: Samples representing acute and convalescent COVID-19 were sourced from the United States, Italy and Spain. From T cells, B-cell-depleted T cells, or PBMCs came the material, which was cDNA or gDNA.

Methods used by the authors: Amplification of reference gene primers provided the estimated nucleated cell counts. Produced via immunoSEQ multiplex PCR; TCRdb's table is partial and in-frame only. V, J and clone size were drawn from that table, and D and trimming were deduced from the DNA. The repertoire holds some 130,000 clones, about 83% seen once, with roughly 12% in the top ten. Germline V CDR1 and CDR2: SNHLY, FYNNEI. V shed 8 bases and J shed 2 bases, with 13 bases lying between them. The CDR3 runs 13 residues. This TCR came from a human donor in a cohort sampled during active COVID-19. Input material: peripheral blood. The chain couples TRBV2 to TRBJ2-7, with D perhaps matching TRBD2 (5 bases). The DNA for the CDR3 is TGTGCCAGCCGCTTTCGGGGAACCTACGAGCAGTACTTC. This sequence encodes CASRFRGTYEQYF. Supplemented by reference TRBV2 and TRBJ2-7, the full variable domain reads EPEVTQTPSHQVTQMGQEVILRCVPISNHLYFYWYRQILGQKVEFLVSFYNNEISEKSEIFDDQFSVERPDGSNFTLKIRSTKLEDSAMYFCASRFRGTYEQYFGPGTRLTVT.